This TCR beta chain was obtained from a study of a mutant IDH1 vaccine in newly diagnosed glioma. Note on this clone: Its antigen remains unknown.

Per the germline V gene, CDR1 is MNHNY and CDR2 is SVGAGI (reference sequence). There are 15 residues in the CDR3. V lost 4 bases to trimming and J lost 3 bases, with 15 bases between them. The protocol was immunoSEQ multiplex PCR, while the TCRdb copy is restricted to in-frame clones and leaves out a portion. Among 30,000 to 40,000 clones, around 80% were seen once, and the ten largest hold under 4%. Time point noted: week 35, safety follow-up. Doses consisted of 300 ug of mutant IDH1 20-mer peptide each, paired with topical imiquimod. This receptor was taken from a man in his forties with glioma. Some clones in this sample may be carry-over from other donors' samples. Here the sequenced sample was PBMCs, taken from a glioma patient whose treatment included an IDH1 peptide vaccine. This sequence joins TRBV6-6 and TRBJ1-2; D might be TRBD1 (5 bases). The CDR3: CASSFNRGGDYGYTF. DNA for the CDR3: TGTGCCAGCAGTTTCAATCGGGGGGGTGACTATGGCTACACCTTC.